Included here is one T cell receptor beta chain sequence, with context. Its antigen is not identified. The data derive from a study of shared clonotypes between healthy human individuals. As for the study in general: A couple of female and a few male donors aged 18 to 49 were enrolled. Per donor, three plates held CD4 naive cells, three held CD4 memory, two held CD8 naive and one held CD8 memory.

Naive CD8 cells lacked CD45RO, underwent positive selection for CCR7 and left out terminally differentiated effector memory CD45RA+ cells. Study observations and caveats: Although depth was large, rarefaction showed that sequencing of the sorted subsets was incomplete.

The assay was run at deep level. The protocol was immunoSEQ multiplex PCR, while the TCRdb copy is restricted to in-frame clones and leaves out a portion. The sample has about 580,000 clones, roughly 98% seen once. V was clipped by 5 bases and J by 0 bases, with 14 bases between them. In germline, CDR1 is SEHNR, CDR2 FQNEAQ (reference sequence). There are 16 residues in the CDR3. This sequence originates from a man aged 30 to 39 in good health. The sample taken for sequencing was naive CD8+ T cells sorted from blood. The V gene is TRBV7-9, the J gene TRBJ2-4; perhaps TRBD1 as D (5 bases). The CDR3 sequence: CASSPTLGLAKNIQYF. The DNA for the CDR3 is TGTGCCAGCAGCCCAACGTTGGGGCTAGCCAAAAACATTCAGTACTTC.